These T cell receptor beta chains were read from a single sample in a study of blood T cell repertoires in COVID-19. Measured with immunoSEQ multiplex PCR; TCRdb has only the in-frame clones, and not every one. The repertoire holds 250,000 to 300,000 clones, roughly 90% seen once, with 2% to 2.5% in the top ten. The sample taken for sequencing was peripheral blood. The origin of the receptors is a woman between 45 and 65 years old who had recovered from COVID-19. CDR3s include the opening cysteine and the closing phenylalanine or tryptophan. D genes are given only for firm matches. Only part of the rows carry a size: once, few, many, or a class if the clone is expanded.

clone_size	d_call	cdr3_length	v_call	j_call	cdr3_nt	cdr3_aa
NA	NA	13	TRBV9	TRBJ1-1	TGTGCCAGCAGCTCCGCAGGGAACACTGAAGCTTTCTTT	CASSSAGNTEAFF
NA	NA	15	TRBV6-5	TRBJ2-6	TGTGCCAGCAGTTACGCGGACTCTGGGGCCAACGTCCTGACTTTC	CASSYADSGANVLTF
NA	NA	17	TRBV5-6	TRBJ2-2	TGTGCCAGCAGCTTGTTTCGACAGTCGTCAAACACCGGGGAGCTGTTTTTT	CASSLFRQSSNTGELFF
NA	TRBD1	16	TRBV2	TRBJ2-7	TGTGCCAGCTCTGGTCAAGGGACAGGGTATGCATACGAGCAGTACTTC	CASSGQGTGYAYEQYF
once	TRBD1	16	TRBV6-5	TRBJ1-2	TGTGCCAGCAGTTACTCAAGTCCCGGGACAGGGTACGGCTACACCTTC	CASSYSSPGTGYGYTF
NA	TRBD1	13	TRBV19	TRBJ1-1	TGTGCCAGTAGCCTCCCAGGGGGCGCGGTAGCTTTCTTT	CASSLPGGAVAFF
NA	NA	13	TRBV2	TRBJ1-1	TGTGCCAGCGGAGGGAGGGTGAACACTGAAGCTTTCTTT	CASGGRVNTEAFF
few	NA	15	TRBV14	TRBJ1-6	TGTGCCAGCAGCCTTGGGGGCAGTGGTAATTCACCCCTCCACTTT	CASSLGGSGNSPLHF
NA	TRBD2	15	TRBV29-1	TRBJ2-2	TGCAGCGTTCGGACTAGTACCGCGAACACCGGGGAGCTGTTTTTT	CSVRTSTANTGELFF
NA	NA	12	TRBV12-3/TRBV12-4	TRBJ2-7	TGTGCCAGCAGTTTAGGGGGGCACGAGCAGTACTTC	CASSLGGHEQYF
once	NA	18	TRBV28	TRBJ2-7	TGTGCCAGCGGGCTAGGGAGCGTTAAGTATTCTAGGTCCTACGAGCAGTACTTC	CASGLGSVKYSRSYEQYF
NA	NA	16	TRBV5-6	TRBJ1-4	TGTGCCAGCAGCTTGGCCGGGGGGGCCGGTAATGAAAAACTGTTTTTT	CASSLAGGAGNEKLFF
NA	NA	14	TRBV6-5	TRBJ2-5	TGTGCCAGCAGTTATTGGAAGGGAGGCGAGACCCAGTACTTC	CASSYWKGGETQYF
NA	TRBD1	13	TRBV7-8	TRBJ2-4	TGTGCCAGCAGCGAGGGACAGGTAGTAATTCAGTACTTC	CASSEGQVVIQYF
NA	TRBD1	16	TRBV5-1	TRBJ2-2	TGCGCCAGCAGCGCTCAGGGGGTAGTAAACACCGGGGAGCTGTTTTTT	CASSAQGVVNTGELFF
NA	TRBD2	15	TRBV7-9	TRBJ2-7	TGTGCCAGCAGCCCTCGGGCTAGCGGAATCTACGAGCAGTACTTC	CASSPRASGIYEQYF
NA	TRBD1	15	TRBV20-1	TRBJ2-7	TGCAGTGCTAGTTTGGGACAGGGTTTCTCCTACGAGCAGTACTTC	CSASLGQGFSYEQYF
NA	TRBD1	17	TRBV6-6	TRBJ1-6	TGTGCCAGCAGTCCAGGGACAGGGATAACCTATAATTCACCCCTCCACTTT	CASSPGTGITYNSPLHF
NA	NA	16	TRBV7-2	TRBJ1-2	TGTGCCAGCAGCTGGTTAGGGGCCTCCCCACACTATGGCTACACCTTC	CASSWLGASPHYGYTF
NA	NA	11	TRBV7-9	TRBJ2-1	TGTGCCAGCAGCTTTAGTCATGAGCAGTTCTTC	CASSFSHEQFF
NA	NA	16	TRBV4-2	TRBJ2-2	TGTGCCAGCAGCCAAGGGAACAGACCGAACACCGGGGAGCTGTTTTTT	CASSQGNRPNTGELFF
NA	NA	14	TRBV2	TRBJ2-7	TGTGCCAGCAGTGAATGGCGGTCAGACTACGAGCAGTACTTC	CASSEWRSDYEQYF
NA	NA	12	TRBV28	TRBJ1-2	TGTGCCAGCACAGGGAATTACGATGGCTACACCTTC	CASTGNYDGYTF
NA	NA	12	TRBV5-4	TRBJ2-5	TGTGCCAGCGGAGTCCTCCGAGAGACCCAGTACTTC	CASGVLRETQYF
NA	NA	14	TRBV6-2/TRBV6-3	TRBJ1-2	TGTGCCAGCAGCCACAGGGAAGCTAACTATGGCTACACCTTC	CASSHREANYGYTF
NA	TRBD2	13	TRBV28	TRBJ2-7	TGTGCCAGTCGGACTAGCGGGAGCTACGAGCAGTACTTC	CASRTSGSYEQYF
NA	TRBD1	17	TRBV5-6	TRBJ1-1	TGTGCCAGCAGCCTACACAGGACAGGGTTAAGAAACACTGAAGCTTTCTTT	CASSLHRTGLRNTEAFF
NA	TRBD2	15	TRBV9	TRBJ2-1	TGTGCCAGCTCCACGGGGGGGAAGGTCCACAATGAGCAGTTCTTC	CASSTGGKVHNEQFF
NA	NA	15	TRBV2	TRBJ1-1	TGTGCCAGCAGTGAAAGGCTGAGGTTGAGCACTGAAGCTTTCTTT	CASSERLRLSTEAFF
NA	NA	13	TRBV5-1	TRBJ1-2	TGCGCCAGCAGCTTGGCGAGACAGTCTGGCTACACCTTC	CASSLARQSGYTF
NA	NA	13	TRBV7-2	TRBJ1-3	TGTGCCAGCAGCTCCGGAAGGGGTTACACCATATATTTT	CASSSGRGYTIYF
few	TRBD1	14	TRBV6-5	TRBJ1-2	TGTGCCAGCAGTTTCCAACTCCGGACAGGGCGCTACACCTTC	CASSFQLRTGRYTF
NA	TRBD1	15	TRBV4-3	TRBJ2-7	TGCGCCAGCAGCCTGGGACAGGGGAGCGCCTACGAGCAGTACTTC	CASSLGQGSAYEQYF
NA	TRBD2	17	TRBV27	TRBJ2-7	TGTGCCAGCAGTTTCGGCTCGGGCGGGAGAGGTTACCGCGAGCAGTACTTC	CASSFGSGGRGYREQYF
NA	NA	14	TRBV7-2	TRBJ1-2	TGTGCCAGCAGCTTAGGGCAGGGCGTCTATGGCTACACCTTC	CASSLGQGVYGYTF
NA	TRBD2	15	TRBV5-1	TRBJ2-1	TGCGCCAGCAGCTTGGTAGCGGGGGACAACAATGAGCAGTTCTTC	CASSLVAGDNNEQFF
NA	NA	13	TRBV27	TRBJ2-1	TGTGCCAGCAGCCTCCGGGACTACAATGAGCAGTTCTTC	CASSLRDYNEQFF
NA	NA	16	TRBV30	TRBJ1-5	TGTGCCTGGAGTTCAATGGGCAGGGATGGCACTCAGCCCCAGCATTTT	CAWSSMGRDGTQPQHF
NA	NA	16	TRBV9	TRBJ2-5	TGTGCCAGCAGCTTAAAGGAGGTTACAGGGTCCCTGACCCAGTACTTC	CASSLKEVTGSLTQYF
NA	NA	15	TRBV11-2	TRBJ1-4	TGTGCCAGCATCCGCTCGGGGGGGAGCCACGAAAAACTGTTTTTT	CASIRSGGSHEKLFF
NA	TRBD1	14	TRBV2	TRBJ1-1	TGTGCCAGCAGTGAACAGGGGGTAGGAACTGAAGCTTTCTTT	CASSEQGVGTEAFF
few	NA	18	TRBV15	TRBJ2-6	TGTGCCACCGAGGGAGAAACCATCAATCACTCTGGGGCCAACGTCCTGACTTTC	CATEGETINHSGANVLTF
NA	NA	12	TRBV28	TRBJ1-1	TGTGCCAGCAGTCAACAGGACACTGAAGCTTTCTTT	CASSQQDTEAFF
NA	NA	16	TRBV27	TRBJ2-3	TGTGCCAGCAGTTCTCCCCGCGGGGGCAGCACAGATACGCAGTATTTT	CASSSPRGGSTDTQYF
NA	NA	12	TRBV30	TRBJ1-2	TGTGCCTGGAGTGTACTTAGCTATGGCTACACCTTC	CAWSVLSYGYTF